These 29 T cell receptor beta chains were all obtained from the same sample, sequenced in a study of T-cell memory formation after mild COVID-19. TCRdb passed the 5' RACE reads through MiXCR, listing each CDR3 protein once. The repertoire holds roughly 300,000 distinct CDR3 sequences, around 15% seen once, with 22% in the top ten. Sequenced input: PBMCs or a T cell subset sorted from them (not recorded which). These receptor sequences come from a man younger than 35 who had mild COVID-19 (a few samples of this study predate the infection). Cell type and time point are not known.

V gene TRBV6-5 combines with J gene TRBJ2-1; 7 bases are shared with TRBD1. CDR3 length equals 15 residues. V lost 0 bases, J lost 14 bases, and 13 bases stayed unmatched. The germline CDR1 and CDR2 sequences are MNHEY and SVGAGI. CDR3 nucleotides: TGTGCCAGCAGTTACTCGAAGGCAGGGGGACCCCTCGAGTTCTTC. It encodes CASSYSKAGGPLEFF.

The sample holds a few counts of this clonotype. The CDR3 sequence: CASSSVRQGNTGELFF. As DNA, the CDR3 is TGTGCCAGCAGCTCTGTCCGACAGGGGAACACCGGGGAGCTGTTTTTT. The rearrangement uses TRBV7-9 and TRBJ2-2, with TRBD1 matching 7 bases. V dropped 4 bases and J dropped 1; count of bases not matched to a gene: 6. The germline V gene has CDR1 SEHNR and CDR2 FQNEAQ (reference sequence). The length of the CDR3 is 16 residues.

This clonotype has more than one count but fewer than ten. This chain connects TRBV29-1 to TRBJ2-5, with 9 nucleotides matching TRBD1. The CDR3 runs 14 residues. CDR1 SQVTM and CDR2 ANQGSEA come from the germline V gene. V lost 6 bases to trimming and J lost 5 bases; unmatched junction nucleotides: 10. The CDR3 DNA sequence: TGCAGCGTCTCTTCCGGGACAGGGAGCGAGACCCAGTACTTC. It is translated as CSVSSGTGSETQYF. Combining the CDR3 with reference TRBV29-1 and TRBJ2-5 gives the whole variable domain SAVISQKPSRDICQRGTSLTIQCQVDSQVTMMFWYRQQPGQSLTLIATANQGSEATYESGFVIDKFPISRPNLTFSTLTVSNMSPEDSSIYLCSVSSGTGSETQYFGPGTRLLVL.

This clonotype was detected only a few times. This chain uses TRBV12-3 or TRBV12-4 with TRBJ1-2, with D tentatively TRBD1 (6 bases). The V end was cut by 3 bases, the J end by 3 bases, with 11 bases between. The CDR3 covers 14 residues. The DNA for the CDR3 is TGTGCCAGCAGTTTGCGGGCAGGGGACTATGGCTACACCTTC. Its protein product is CASSLRAGDYGYTF.

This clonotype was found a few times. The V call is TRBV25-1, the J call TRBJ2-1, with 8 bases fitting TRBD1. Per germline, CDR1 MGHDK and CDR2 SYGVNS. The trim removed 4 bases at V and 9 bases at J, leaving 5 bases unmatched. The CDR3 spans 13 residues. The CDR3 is CASSGQGPGEQFF. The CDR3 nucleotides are TGTGCCAGCAGTGGACAGGGGCCTGGTGAGCAGTTCTTC.

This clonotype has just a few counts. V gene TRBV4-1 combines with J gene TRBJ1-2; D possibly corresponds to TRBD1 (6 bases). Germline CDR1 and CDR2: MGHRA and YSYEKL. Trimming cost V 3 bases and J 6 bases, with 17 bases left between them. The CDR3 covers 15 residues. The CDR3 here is CASSQTPGAFDGYTF. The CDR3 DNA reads TGCGCCAGCAGCCAGACGCCGGGGGCATTTGATGGCTACACCTTC.

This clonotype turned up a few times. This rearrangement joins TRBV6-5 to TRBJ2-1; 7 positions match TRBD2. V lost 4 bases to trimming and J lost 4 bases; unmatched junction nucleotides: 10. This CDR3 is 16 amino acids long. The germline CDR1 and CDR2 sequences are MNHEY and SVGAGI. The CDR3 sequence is CASSLAPSGAYNEQFF. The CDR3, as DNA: TGTGCCAGCAGTTTGGCCCCCAGCGGGGCTTACAATGAGCAGTTCTTC.

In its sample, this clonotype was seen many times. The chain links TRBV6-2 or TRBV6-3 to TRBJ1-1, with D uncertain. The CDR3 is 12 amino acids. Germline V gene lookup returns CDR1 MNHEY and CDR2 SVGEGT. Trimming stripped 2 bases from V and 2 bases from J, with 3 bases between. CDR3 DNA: TGTGCCAGCAGTTACAGAAACACTGAAGCTTTCTTT. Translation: CASSYRNTEAFF.

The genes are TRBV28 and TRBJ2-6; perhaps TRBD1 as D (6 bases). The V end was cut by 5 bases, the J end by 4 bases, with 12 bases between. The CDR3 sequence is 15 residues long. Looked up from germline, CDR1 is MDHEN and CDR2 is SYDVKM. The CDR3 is CASSRSGTGANVLTF. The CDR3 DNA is TGTGCCAGCAGTCGTTCCGGGACAGGGGCCAACGTCCTGACTTTC.

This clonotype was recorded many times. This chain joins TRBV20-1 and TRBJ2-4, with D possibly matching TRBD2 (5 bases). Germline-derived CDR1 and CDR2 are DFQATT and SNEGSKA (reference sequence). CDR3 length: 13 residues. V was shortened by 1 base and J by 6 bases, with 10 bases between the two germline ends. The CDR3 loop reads CSARGPGLNIQYF. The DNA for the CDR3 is TGCAGTGCTAGAGGCCCGGGGTTAAACATTCAGTACTTC.

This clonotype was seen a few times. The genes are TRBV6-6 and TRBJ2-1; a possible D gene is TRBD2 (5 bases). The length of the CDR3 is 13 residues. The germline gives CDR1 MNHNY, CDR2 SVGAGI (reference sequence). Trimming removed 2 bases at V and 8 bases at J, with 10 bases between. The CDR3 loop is CASSYTRVDEQFF. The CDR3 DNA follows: TGTGCCAGCAGTTACACTAGGGTAGATGAGCAGTTCTTC.

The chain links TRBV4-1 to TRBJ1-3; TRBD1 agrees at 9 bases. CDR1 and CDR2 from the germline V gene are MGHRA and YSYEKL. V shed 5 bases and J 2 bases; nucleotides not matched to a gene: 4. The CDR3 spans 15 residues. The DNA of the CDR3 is TGCGCCAGCAGCGGACAGGGGCTCACTGGAAACACCATATATTTT. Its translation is CASSGQGLTGNTIYF.

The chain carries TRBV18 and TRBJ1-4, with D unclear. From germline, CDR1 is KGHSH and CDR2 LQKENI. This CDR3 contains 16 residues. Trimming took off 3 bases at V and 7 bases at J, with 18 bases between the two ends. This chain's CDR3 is CASSPVLQGMGEKLFF. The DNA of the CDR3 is TGTGCCAGCTCACCGGTCCTACAAGGGATGGGTGAAAAACTGTTTTTT. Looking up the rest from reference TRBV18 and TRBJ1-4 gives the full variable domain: NAGVMQNPRHLVRRRGQEARLRCSPMKGHSHVYWYRQLPEEGLKFMVYLQKENIIDESGMPKERFSAEFPKEGPSILRIQQVVRGDSAAYFCASSPVLQGMGEKLFFGSGTQLSVL.

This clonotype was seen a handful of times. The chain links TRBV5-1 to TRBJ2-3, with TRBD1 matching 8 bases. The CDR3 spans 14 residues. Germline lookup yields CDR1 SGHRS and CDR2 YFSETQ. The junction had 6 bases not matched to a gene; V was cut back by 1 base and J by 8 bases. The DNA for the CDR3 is TGCGCCAGCAGCTTGCCAGGGGGCGAAGGTACGCAGTATTTT. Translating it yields CASSLPGGEGTQYF.

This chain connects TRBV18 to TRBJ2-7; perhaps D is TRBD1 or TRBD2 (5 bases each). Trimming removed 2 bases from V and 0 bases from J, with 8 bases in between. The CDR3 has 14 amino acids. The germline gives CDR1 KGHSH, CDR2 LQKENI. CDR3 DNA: TGTGCCAGCTCACCATCAGGGAGCTCCTACGAGCAGTACGTC. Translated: CASSPSGSSYEQYV.

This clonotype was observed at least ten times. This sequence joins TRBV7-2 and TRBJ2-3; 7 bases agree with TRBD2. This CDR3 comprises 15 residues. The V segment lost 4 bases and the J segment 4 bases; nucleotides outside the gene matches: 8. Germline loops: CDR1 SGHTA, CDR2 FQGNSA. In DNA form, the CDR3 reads TGTGCCAGCAGCTACCAGCGGGGTAGCGCAGATACGCAGTATTTT. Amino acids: CASSYQRGSADTQYF.

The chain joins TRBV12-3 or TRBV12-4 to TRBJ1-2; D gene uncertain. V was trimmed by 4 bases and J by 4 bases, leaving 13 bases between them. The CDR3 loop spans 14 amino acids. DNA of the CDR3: TGTGCCAGCAGTTCGCCAGCCCTGAGCTATGGCTACACCTTC. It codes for CASSSPALSYGYTF.

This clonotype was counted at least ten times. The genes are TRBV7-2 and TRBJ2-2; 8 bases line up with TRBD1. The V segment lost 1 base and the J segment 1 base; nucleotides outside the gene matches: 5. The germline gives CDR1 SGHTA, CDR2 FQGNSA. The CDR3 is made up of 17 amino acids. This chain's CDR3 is CASSLVAGGWNTGELFF. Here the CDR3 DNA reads TGTGCCAGCAGCTTAGTCGCAGGGGGCTGGAACACCGGGGAGCTGTTTTTT.

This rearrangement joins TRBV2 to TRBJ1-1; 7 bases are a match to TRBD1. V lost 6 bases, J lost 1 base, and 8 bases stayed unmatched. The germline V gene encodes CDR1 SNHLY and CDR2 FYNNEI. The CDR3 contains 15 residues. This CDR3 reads CASSLQQGSNTEAFF. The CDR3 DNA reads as TGTGCCAGCAGCCTCCAACAGGGGTCGAACACTGAAGCTTTCTTT.

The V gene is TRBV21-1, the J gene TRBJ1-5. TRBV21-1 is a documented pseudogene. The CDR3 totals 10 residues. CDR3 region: CARREMPQHF. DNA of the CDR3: TGTGCCCGGCGGGAAATGCCCCAGCATTTT.

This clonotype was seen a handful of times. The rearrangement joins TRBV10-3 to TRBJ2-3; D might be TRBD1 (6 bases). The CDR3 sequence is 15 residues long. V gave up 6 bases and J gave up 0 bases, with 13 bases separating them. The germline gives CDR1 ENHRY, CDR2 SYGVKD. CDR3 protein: CAISSTGRSTDTQYF. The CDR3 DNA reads TGTGCCATCAGCTCTACAGGGCGAAGCACAGATACGCAGTATTTT.

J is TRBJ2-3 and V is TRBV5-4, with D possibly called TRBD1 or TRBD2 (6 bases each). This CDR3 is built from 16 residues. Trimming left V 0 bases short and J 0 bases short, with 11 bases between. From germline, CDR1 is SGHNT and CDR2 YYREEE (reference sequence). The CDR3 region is CASSLEGGFSTDTQYF. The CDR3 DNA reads TGTGCCAGCAGCTTGGAGGGGGGATTTAGCACAGATACGCAGTATTTT.

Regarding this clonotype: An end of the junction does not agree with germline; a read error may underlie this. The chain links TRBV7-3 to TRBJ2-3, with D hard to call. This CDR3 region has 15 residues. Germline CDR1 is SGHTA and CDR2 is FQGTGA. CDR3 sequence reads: CDSSRGSGSTDTQYF. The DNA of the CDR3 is TGTGACAGCAGCCGAGGTTCGGGTAGCACAGATACGCAGTATTTT.

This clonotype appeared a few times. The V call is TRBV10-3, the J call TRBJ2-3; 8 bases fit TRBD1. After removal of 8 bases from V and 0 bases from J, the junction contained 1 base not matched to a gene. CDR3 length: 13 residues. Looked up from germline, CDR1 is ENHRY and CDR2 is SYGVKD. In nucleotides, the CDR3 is TGTGCCATCCGGACAGGGAGCACAGATACGCAGTATTTT. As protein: CAIRTGSTDTQYF.

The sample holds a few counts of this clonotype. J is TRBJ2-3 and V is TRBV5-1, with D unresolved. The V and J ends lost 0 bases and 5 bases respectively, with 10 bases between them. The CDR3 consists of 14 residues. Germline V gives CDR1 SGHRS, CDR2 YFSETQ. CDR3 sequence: CASSLASWGDTQYF. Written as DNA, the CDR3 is TGCGCCAGCAGCTTGGCCTCATGGGGAGATACGCAGTATTTT.

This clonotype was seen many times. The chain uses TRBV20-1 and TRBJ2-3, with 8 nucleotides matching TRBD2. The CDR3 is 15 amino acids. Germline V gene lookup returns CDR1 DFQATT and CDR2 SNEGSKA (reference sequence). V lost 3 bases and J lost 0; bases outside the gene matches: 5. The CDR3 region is CSARDPGGSTDTQYF. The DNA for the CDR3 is TGCAGTGCTAGGGACCCGGGGGGGAGCACAGATACGCAGTATTTT.

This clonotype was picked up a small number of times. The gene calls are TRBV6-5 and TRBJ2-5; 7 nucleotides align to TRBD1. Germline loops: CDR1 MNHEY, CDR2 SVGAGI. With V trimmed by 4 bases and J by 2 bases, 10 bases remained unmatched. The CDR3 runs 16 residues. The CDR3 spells CASSFLADRLQETQYF. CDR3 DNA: TGTGCCAGCAGTTTTTTGGCGGACAGGTTGCAAGAGACCCAGTACTTC.

The CDR3 protein is CASSQYEVPSSGNLAQHF. The CDR3, as DNA: TGCGCCAGCAGTCAATACGAGGTGCCCTCCTCAGGGAATTTAGCCCAGCATTTT. V is TRBV23-1 and J is TRBJ1-5; maybe TRBD1 (5 bases). TRBV23-1 falls under the ORF class, with uncertain function. Trimming pared 1 base from V and 11 bases from J, leaving 27 bases between. This CDR3 contains 18 residues.

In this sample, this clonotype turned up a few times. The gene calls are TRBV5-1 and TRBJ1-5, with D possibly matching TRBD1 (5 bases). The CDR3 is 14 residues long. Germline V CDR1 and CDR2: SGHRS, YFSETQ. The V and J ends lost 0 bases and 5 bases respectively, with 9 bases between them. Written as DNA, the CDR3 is TGCGCCAGCAGCTTGGACCAGGGTGATCAGCCCCAGCATTTT. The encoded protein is CASSLDQGDQPQHF.